This T cell receptor (beta chain) was recorded in a study of blood T cell repertoires in COVID-19. This CDR3 comprises 19 residues. Per the germline V gene, CDR1 is SNHLY and CDR2 is FYNNEI. V lost 6 bases and J lost 0; bases outside the gene matches: 12. Produced via immunoSEQ multiplex PCR; TCRdb's table is partial and in-frame only. The sample lists 60,000 to 80,000 clones, about four fifths occurring once. The gene calls are TRBV2 and TRBJ1-4, with TRBD1 identical over 11 bases. What was sequenced was PBMCs or T cells enriched from blood (not recorded which). The source of this sequence is a middle-aged woman with acute COVID-19. The CDR3, as DNA: TGTGCCAGCAGCCGCCCCTCCGGACAGGGGGCCGCAACTAATGAAAAACTGTTTTTT. Encoded protein: CASSRPSGQGAATNEKLFF.